This TCR beta chain was captured in a study of blood T cell repertoires in COVID-19. About the research overall: The United States, Italy and Spain provided the acute and convalescent COVID-19 samples. T cells, B-cell-depleted T cells, or PBMCs provided the cDNA or gDNA that served as material.

Original analysis: Estimates of nucleated cell counts were drawn from the amplification of reference gene primers. Assay: immunoSEQ multiplex PCR; the TCRdb copy retains only in-frame clones and omits some. V and J calls and clone size are as listed in that table; D and trimming were resolved from the DNA. The sample records 150,000 to 200,000 clones, approximately 80% being singletons. With 4 bases clipped from V and 8 bases from J, the junction kept 6 bases outside the gene matches. The germline V gene encodes CDR1 SGHRS and CDR2 YFSETQ. The CDR3 is 15 residues long. The chain has TRBV5-1 and TRBJ2-1; 13 bases map to TRBD2. This sequence was found in a man in his sixties with acute or convalescent COVID-19. What was sequenced was peripheral blood. The CDR3 is CASSGGTSGVDEQFF. The DNA of the CDR3 is TGCGCCAGCAGCGGCGGGACTAGCGGGGTAGATGAGCAGTTCTTC.